The rows below give T cell receptor beta chains drawn from one sample of a study of blood T cell repertoires in COVID-19. Produced via immunoSEQ multiplex PCR; TCRdb's table is partial and in-frame only. This table holds 150,000 to 200,000 clones, about 80% found once. Sequences were obtained from PBMCs or T cells enriched from blood (not recorded which). These receptors originate from a woman aged 60-70 years who had recovered from COVID-19. Each CDR3 is given with its conserved first and last residue. A D gene is named only where the DNA matches it firmly. Some rows mark clone size as missing; the rest say once, few, many or name a class of expanded clone.

>TRBJ2-6|15|few|NA|TRBV19
TGTGCCAGTAGTGAGACAGCCTCCCAGGCCAACGTCCTGACTTTC
CASSETASQANVLTF
>TRBJ2-2|13|NA|NA|TRBV19
TGTGCCAGTAGTATTCAGGGGACCGGGGAGCTGTTTTTT
CASSIQGTGELFF
>TRBJ1-6|15|NA|NA|TRBV19
TGTGCCAGTAGTATTTTCAGGTCAGTGGATTCACCCCTCCACTTT
CASSIFRSVDSPLHF
>TRBJ1-5|17|NA|TRBD1|TRBV4-1
TGCGCCAGCAGCCAAGTACAGGGGGTCCATAGCAATCAGCCCCAGCATTTT
CASSQVQGVHSNQPQHF
>TRBJ2-7|12|NA|TRBD1|TRBV7-2
TGTGCCAGCAGCGCCGACAGGGGGAGGCAGTACTTC
CASSADRGRQYF
>TRBJ1-5|14|few|TRBD1|TRBV7-2
TGTGCCAGCAGCCCGGGACAGGGTGGGAGGCCCCAGCATTTT
CASSPGQGGRPQHF
>TRBJ1-1|14|NA|NA|TRBV4-1
TGCGCCAGCAGCCCAAAGGAGGGGAAGACTGAAGCTTTCTTT
CASSPKEGKTEAFF
>TRBJ2-7|16|few|TRBD2|TRBV7-8
TGTGCCAGCAGCTTAGGTCGCGGGGGGATTACCTACGAGCAGTACTTC
CASSLGRGGITYEQYF
>TRBJ2-2|14|once|NA|TRBV7-6
TGTGCCAGCAGATCCGGGACTAACACCGGGGAGCTGTTTTTT
CASRSGTNTGELFF
>TRBJ2-7|19|few|NA|TRBV10-1
TGCGCCAGCACCGACAATGAGGGCGCATACAAATCTCACACCTACGAGCAGTACTTC
CASTDNEGAYKSHTYEQYF
>TRBJ2-5|13|NA|NA|TRBV11-2
TGTGCCAGCAGCGGGGGGTTACAAGAGACCCAGTACTTC
CASSGGLQETQYF
>TRBJ1-2|14|NA|TRBD1|TRBV9
TGTGCCAGCAGCAACCAACCAGGACAGGGAGGAAGTCTCTTC
CASSNQPGQGGSLF
>TRBJ1-4|14|NA|NA|TRBV27
TGTGCCAGCAGTTCCCTGGGGGCTAGCGAAAAACTGTTTTTT
CASSSLGASEKLFF
>TRBJ1-5|15|NA|NA|TRBV23-1
TGCGCCAGCAGTCAATCACAACAGGGTAAGCGGCCCCAGCATTTT
CASSQSQQGKRPQHF
>TRBJ1-1|15|NA|NA|TRBV19
TGTGCCAGTAGTATAGAGCGGGGGAGGGTTACTGAAGCTTTCTTT
CASSIERGRVTEAFF
>TRBJ1-1|15|NA|TRBD1|TRBV6-5
TGTGCCAGTAATTTAGGGGGCCTCATGAACACTGAAGCTTTCTTT
CASNLGGLMNTEAFF
>TRBJ1-6|14|NA|NA|TRBV27
TGTGCCAGCAGTTTAAAGAGGGAGTATTCACCCCTCCACTTT
CASSLKREYSPLHF
>TRBJ1-5|13|NA|TRBD1|TRBV25-1
TGTGCCAGCAGCCTGACAGGGTATGAGCCCCAGCATTTT
CASSLTGYEPQHF
>TRBJ1-2|14|NA|NA|TRBV5-1
TGCGCCAGCAGCTTGGATACAGGGCGTCATGGCTACACCTTC
CASSLDTGRHGYTF
>TRBJ2-3|15|NA|TRBD1|TRBV27
TGTGCCAGCAGTTTAAAGGGACAGGGTTTAAATACGCAGTATTTT
CASSLKGQGLNTQYF
>TRBJ1-4|15|NA|NA|TRBV19
TGTGCCAGTAGTATCGGATGGACGGGGAATGAAAAACTGTTTTTT
CASSIGWTGNEKLFF
>TRBJ1-2|16|NA|TRBD1|TRBV9
TGTGCCAGCAGCTCACCCAGAGGACAGGGCGACTATGGCTACACCTTC
CASSSPRGQGDYGYTF
>TRBJ2-7|13|NA|NA|TRBV4-1
TGCGCCAGCAGCCATGTCAACTTCCACGAGCAGTACTTC
CASSHVNFHEQYF
>TRBJ2-5|14|NA|NA|TRBV5-1
TGCGCCAGCAGCTTGGGCGGGCCCCAAGAGACCCAGTACTTC
CASSLGGPQETQYF
>TRBJ2-4|14|NA|NA|TRBV5-1
TGCGCCAGCAGCTGGGGGCAGACTAAAAACATTCAGTACTTC
CASSWGQTKNIQYF
>TRBJ2-5|12|NA|NA|TRBV13
TGTGCCAGCAGCTCGGCGGGGGAGACCCAGTACTTC
CASSSAGETQYF
>TRBJ2-5|18|NA|NA|TRBV4-2
TGTGCCAGCAGCCCCCCACCCGGAAGCGGACCCGACCAAGAGACCCAGTACTTC
CASSPPPGSGPDQETQYF
>TRBJ1-6|15|NA|TRBD1|TRBV5-4
TGTGCCAGCAGCTTAATTCCACAGGGGAATTCACCCCTCCACTTT
CASSLIPQGNSPLHF
>TRBJ1-1|9|NA|TRBD1|TRBV12-3/TRBV12-4
TGTGCCAGCAGCGCAGGGGGCGGCTTT
CASSAGGGF
>TRBJ1-1|15|NA|TRBD1|TRBV10-1
TGCGCCAGCAGTGAAGGTAACAGGGGAGACACTGAAGCTTTCTTT
CASSEGNRGDTEAFF
>TRBJ2-7|15|NA|TRBD2|TRBV7-2
TGTGCCAGCAGCTTAGGTGGCGGGGGGGTTTACGAGCAGTACTTC
CASSLGGGGVYEQYF